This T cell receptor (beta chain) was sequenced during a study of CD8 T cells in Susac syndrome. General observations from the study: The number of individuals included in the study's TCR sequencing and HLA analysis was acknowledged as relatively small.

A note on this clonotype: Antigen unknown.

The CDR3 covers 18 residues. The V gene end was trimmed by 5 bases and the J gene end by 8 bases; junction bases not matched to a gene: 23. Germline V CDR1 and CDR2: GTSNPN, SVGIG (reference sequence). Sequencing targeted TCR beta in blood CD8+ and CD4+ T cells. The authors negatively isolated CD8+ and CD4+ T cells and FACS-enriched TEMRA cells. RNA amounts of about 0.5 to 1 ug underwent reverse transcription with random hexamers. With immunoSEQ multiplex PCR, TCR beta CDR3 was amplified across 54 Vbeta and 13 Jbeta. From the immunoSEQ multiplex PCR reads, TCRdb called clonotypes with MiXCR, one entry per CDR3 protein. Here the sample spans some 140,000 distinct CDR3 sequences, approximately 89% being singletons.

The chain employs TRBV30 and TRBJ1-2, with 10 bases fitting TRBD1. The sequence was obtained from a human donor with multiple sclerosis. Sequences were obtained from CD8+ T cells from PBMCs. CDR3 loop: CAWALASDPGQGIEGYTF. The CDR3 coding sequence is TGTGCCTGGGCCCTCGCTTCCGACCCGGGACAGGGGATAGAGGGCTACACCTTC.